The next 14 T cell receptor beta chains were all read from a single sample in a study of molecular identifiers for immune sequencing clone quantification. TCRdb redid the calling of the PCR reads with MiXCR, one entry per CDR3 protein. This table holds around 480,000 distinct CDR3 sequences, under 30% found once. Source material: naive CD8+ T cells from blood, with Jurkat cell RNA spiked in. Subset meaning: FACS-sorted CD8+CD4-CCR7+CD45RA+ naive T cells. All receptors come from a human donor in good health. Some libraries in this study had Jurkat cell RNA spiked in.

This clonotype was detected ten times or more. An end of the junction does not agree with germline; a read error may underlie this. The V call is TRBV4-1, the J call TRBJ2-5; TRBD2 matches at 9 bases. The CDR3 length is 13 residues. Germline CDR1 MGHRA, CDR2 YSYEKL. CDR3 protein: CASSPGLAETQYF. In DNA, the CDR3 is TGTGCCAGCAGCCCGGGACTAGCAGAGACCCAGTACTTC.

This clonotype came up many times. The chain has TRBV7-6 and TRBJ2-3, with a tentative D call TRBD2 (7 bases). The V and J ends lost 1 base and 4 bases respectively, with 9 bases between them. The CDR3 covers 14 residues. Germline CDR1 is SGHVS and CDR2 is FNYEAQ. The CDR3: CASSLGGGPDTQYF. Here the CDR3 DNA reads TGTGCCAGCAGCTTAGGGGGGGGCCCAGATACGCAGTATTTT.

This clonotype was picked up a small number of times. The chain uses TRBV4-1 and TRBJ2-7; D possibly corresponds to TRBD1 (6 bases). The CDR3 has 15 amino acids. The V end was cut by 1 base, the J end by 4 bases, with 14 bases between. Germline V gene data show CDR1 as MGHRA and CDR2 as YSYEKL. CDR3 nucleotides: TGCGCCAGCAGCCAAGTAATCAGGGGTGGGTACGAGCAGTACTTC. It yields the protein CASSQVIRGGYEQYF.

The table lists this clonotype with many counts. The gene calls are TRBV7-9 and TRBJ2-3; D is undetermined. The CDR3 is made up of 13 amino acids. CDR1 is SEHNR and CDR2 is FQNEAQ in the germline V gene (reference sequence). With 5 bases removed from V and 0 bases from J, the gap between germline ends came to 6 bases. CDR3 region: CASSDPSTDTQYF. The CDR3 nucleotides read TGTGCCAGCAGCGATCCCAGCACAGATACGCAGTATTTT.

This clonotype has a handful of counts. The V call is TRBV7-6, the J call TRBJ1-4; D is unresolved. V lost 3 bases to trimming and J lost 7 bases, with 12 bases between them. This CDR3 has 14 residues. Germline V gives CDR1 SGHVS, CDR2 FNYEAQ. This CDR3 reads CASSLTYSPEKLFF. The DNA for the CDR3 is TGTGCCAGCAGCTTGACGTATTCTCCTGAAAAACTGTTTTTT.

This clonotype occurred a few times. This rearrangement joins TRBV11-2 to TRBJ2-5, with TRBD2 matching 11 bases. The CDR3 sequence is 19 residues long. The V segment lost 4 bases and the J segment 9 bases; nucleotides outside the gene matches: 22. Germline values: CDR1 SGHAT, CDR2 FQNNGV. The CDR3 region has the DNA TGTGCCAGCAGCTCTAATCTTTTTACCGGGACTAGCGGTGAACAGTCCCAGTACTTC. Translation gives CASSSNLFTGTSGEQSQYF.

This clonotype came up a few times. This chain joins TRBV4-1 and TRBJ2-7; 8 bases map to TRBD1. Trimming took 0 bases from V and 2 from J; bases not matched to a gene: 9. Germline loops: CDR1 MGHRA, CDR2 YSYEKL. The CDR3 totals 17 residues. In DNA form, the CDR3 reads TGCGCCAGCAGCCAAGAGATCTGGGGACAGGCCACCTACGAGCAGTACTTC. Protein: CASSQEIWGQATYEQYF.

This clonotype occurred a few times. This sequence joins TRBV20-1 and TRBJ2-1; 13 nucleotides agree with TRBD2. J was trimmed by 9 bases and V by 5 bases; bases with no gene match: 10. The CDR3 spans 15 residues. Germline values: CDR1 DFQATT, CDR2 SNEGSKA (reference sequence). CDR3 sequence reads: CSADPGTSGVIEQFF. The CDR3 coding sequence is TGCAGTGCTGACCCCGGGACTAGCGGGGTCATTGAGCAGTTCTTC.

The chain carries TRBV4-1 and TRBJ2-7; TRBD2 is a possible D gene (5 bases). V was clipped by 3 bases and J by 6 bases, with 21 bases between them. The length of the CDR3 is 16 residues. The V gene's germline CDR1 is MGHRA and CDR2 YSYEKL. The CDR3 DNA follows: TGCGCCAGCAGCCAGGAACGAGGGCTCTTGGCGGGCGAGCAGTACTTC. Translated, it gives CASSQERGLLAGEQYF.

This clonotype occurred a few times. The chain links TRBV29-1 to TRBJ2-1; 7 bases are shared with TRBD2. J lost 9 bases, V lost 2 bases, and 10 bases had no gene match. CDR3 length: 14 residues. Germline V gene data show CDR1 as SQVTM and CDR2 as ANQGSEA. The CDR3 sequence: CSVERGDGNFEQFF. CDR3 DNA sequence: TGCAGCGTTGAACGGGGGGACGGAAACTTTGAGCAGTTCTTC.

This clonotype was seen repeatedly, ten times or more. V gene TRBV12-3 or TRBV12-4 combines with J gene TRBJ2-3; 9 nucleotides align to TRBD1. V shed 2 bases, J shed 2 bases, and the junction held 2 bases outside the gene matches. This CDR3 is built from 15 residues. This CDR3 reads CASSLWDRDTDTQYF. CDR3 DNA sequence: TGTGCCAGCAGTTTATGGGACAGGGACACAGATACGCAGTATTTT.

The rearrangement joins TRBV5-4 to TRBJ2-1; weak D call: TRBD2 (6 bases). CDR3 length: 15 residues. V lost 4 bases and J 0 bases, leaving 11 bases between the germline ends. CDR1 SGHNT and CDR2 YYREEE come from the germline V gene (reference sequence). The CDR3 is CASSRDFSSYNEQFF. Here the CDR3 DNA reads TGTGCCAGCAGCCGGGACTTTAGCTCCTACAATGAGCAGTTCTTC.

The chain uses TRBV4-1 and TRBJ1-1; TRBD1 agrees at 7 bases. The CDR3 consists of 15 residues. CDR1 is MGHRA and CDR2 is YSYEKL in the germline V gene. The J segment lost 0 bases and the V segment lost 3 bases, leaving 4 bases of the junction unmatched. The CDR3 loop reads CASSQGQLMNTEAFF. The DNA of the CDR3 is TGCGCCAGCAGCCAGGGACAGCTGATGAACACTGAAGCTTTCTTT.

The rearrangement joins TRBV6-6 to TRBJ1-2; 7 bases fit TRBD1. Germline CDR1 is MNHNY and CDR2 is SVGAGI (reference sequence). V dropped 5 bases and J dropped 4; count of bases not matched to a gene: 16. This CDR3 contains 17 residues. The CDR3 spells CASSAQPRTGRFYGYTF. DNA of the CDR3: TGTGCCAGCAGTGCCCAACCCCGGACAGGTAGATTCTATGGCTACACCTTC.